A single sample is the source of the 29 T cell receptor beta chains below, sequenced in a study of T-cell reconstitution after alpha-beta-depleted transplantation in children. Researchers prepared the TCRbeta library using unique molecular identifiers, the study reports. Each CDR3 protein gets one entry after TCRdb re-called the PCR reads with MiXCR. The table has 55,000 to 85,000 distinct CDR3 sequences, approximately 11% seen once. The sequences come from PBMCs, collected before TCRalphabeta/CD19-depleted stem cell transplant. These TCRs come from a boy aged 5-17 years with acute myeloid leukemia, due to receive a stem cell transplant.

This clonotype was observed many times. V usage is TRBV20-1 and J usage is TRBJ2-2; 9 bases are a match to TRBD2. Germline V CDR1 and CDR2: DFQATT, SNEGSKA (reference sequence). With V trimmed by 0 bases and J by 7 bases, 12 bases remained unmatched. This CDR3 region has 17 residues. CDR3 bases: TGCAGTGCTAGAGAGGGTAGCGGGAGAAGTAGAAACGGGGAGCTGTTTTTT. Its protein is CSAREGSGRSRNGELFF.

This clonotype was counted many times. The V and J genes are TRBV7-9 and TRBJ2-4; 8 nucleotides agree with TRBD1. Germline V gives CDR1 SEHNR, CDR2 FQNEAQ (reference sequence). The CDR3 sequence is 15 residues long. V lost 5 bases, J lost 6 bases, and 9 bases stayed unmatched. This chain's CDR3 is CASSLDRGGRNIQYF. CDR3 nucleotides: TGTGCCAGCAGCCTTGACAGGGGTGGGAGAAACATTCAGTACTTC. The entire variable domain, with the rest obtained from reference TRBV7-9 and TRBJ2-4, is as follows: DTGVSQNPRHKITKRGQNVTFRCDPISEHNRLYWYRQTLGQGPEFLTYFQNEAQLEKSRLLSDRFSAERPKGSFSTLEIQRTEQGDSAMYLCASSLDRGGRNIQYFGAGTRLSVL.

This clonotype has at least ten counts. The CDR3 sequence: CASTSSLGGPGEQFF. The CDR3 DNA sequence: TGTGCCAGCACCTCAAGTCTGGGTGGTCCGGGTGAGCAGTTCTTC. The chain uses TRBV7-8 and TRBJ2-1; D not certain. V gave up 7 bases and J gave up 9 bases, with 22 bases separating them. This CDR3 is 15 amino acids long. In germline, CDR1 is SGHVS, CDR2 FQNEAQ.

This clonotype was observed many times. The chain recombines TRBV5-4 with TRBJ1-1; D ambiguous. CDR1 is SGHNT, CDR2 YYREEE, per germline (reference sequence). This CDR3 spans 12 amino acids. V was clipped by 5 bases and J by 1 base, with 6 bases between them. The DNA for the CDR3 is TGTGCCAGCAGTTGGGGGAACACTGAAGCTTTCTTT. As protein: CASSWGNTEAFF.

This clonotype was recorded a few times. This chain links TRBV2 with TRBJ2-4, with 9 positions matching TRBD1. Germline V CDR1 and CDR2: SNHLY, FYNNEI. The CDR3 runs 15 residues. Trimming took 6 bases from V and 8 from J; bases not matched to a gene: 11. The CDR3 DNA reads as TGTGCCAGCAGGGATTACAGGGGGCCGATAGACATTCAGTACTTC. Its translation: CASRDYRGPIDIQYF.

This clonotype showed up many times. This chain uses TRBV5-1 with TRBJ1-3; TRBD1 might be the D (5 bases). CDR3 length: 15 amino acids. Trimming left V 4 bases short and J 0 bases short, with 11 bases between. CDR1 and CDR2 from the germline V gene are SGHRS and YFSETQ. The CDR3 DNA sequence: TGCGCCAGCAGCGAGGACACGGTCTCTGGAAACACCATATATTTT. Its translation is CASSEDTVSGNTIYF.

This chain links TRBV14 with TRBJ1-6; D is unresolved. The V end lost 5 bases, the J end lost 0 bases, and 14 bases lay between the germline ends. Germline V gene sequence: CDR1 SGHDN, CDR2 FVKESK. The CDR3 sequence is 17 residues long. The chain's CDR3 is CASSYKSGYSYNSPLHF. DNA for the CDR3: TGTGCCAGCAGCTACAAATCGGGGTACTCCTATAATTCACCCCTCCACTTT.

This clonotype has a handful of counts. The chain has TRBV29-1 and TRBJ2-7, with TRBD2 matching over 8 bases. After removal of 7 bases from V and 3 bases from J, the junction contained 8 bases not matched to a gene. The V gene's germline CDR1 is SQVTM and CDR2 ANQGSEA. The CDR3 extends over 13 amino acids. The CDR3 loop is CSASGGGSYEQYF. The CDR3 DNA follows: TGCAGCGCAAGCGGGGGTGGAAGCTACGAGCAGTACTTC.

This clonotype has at least ten counts. The J gene is TRBJ1-1, the V gene TRBV7-2; TRBD1 might be the D (5 bases). This CDR3 is built from 12 residues. The V gene's germline CDR1 is SGHTA and CDR2 FQGNSA. The V and J ends lost 5 bases and 4 bases respectively, with 8 bases between them. The CDR3 DNA reads TGTGCCAGCAGCCGGACACTCACTGAAGCTTTCTTT. This gives the protein CASSRTLTEAFF.

J is TRBJ2-1 and V is TRBV21-1; the DNA was not used to check the table's D call, TRBD1. TRBV21-1 is a pseudogene locus. This CDR3 has 13 residues. This chain's CDR3 is CASSEKGVHEQFF. CDR3 sequence (DNA): TGTGCCAGCAGCGAAAAGGGGGTTCATGAGCAGTTCTTC.

This clonotype was detected ten times or more. V usage is TRBV5-1 and J usage is TRBJ2-3, with 13 nucleotides matching TRBD2. The CDR3 is 17 residues long. The germline CDR1 and CDR2 sequences are SGHRS and YFSETQ. V gave up 1 base and J gave up 2 bases; unmatched junction bases: 4. The CDR3 DNA is TGCGCCAGCAGCTTGCAGGGACTAGCGGGGTTCACAGATACGCAGTATTTT. Translation: CASSLQGLAGFTDTQYF. Supplemented by reference TRBV5-1 and TRBJ2-3, the full variable domain reads KAGVTQTPRYLIKTRGQQVTLSCSPISGHRSVSWYQQTPGQGLQFLFEYFSETQRNKGNFPGRFSGRQFSNSRSEMNVSTLELGDSALYLCASSLQGLAGFTDTQYFGPGTRLTVL.

This clonotype is judged medium-sized. The chain joins TRBV11-2 to TRBJ2-1; no clear D gene. The CDR3 is made up of 15 amino acids. The germline CDR1 and CDR2 sequences are SGHAT and FQNNGV. Trimming left V 5 bases short and J 0 bases short, with 11 bases between. CDR3 residues: CASSQEGFSYNEQFF. For the CDR3, the DNA is TGTGCCAGCAGCCAGGAAGGCTTCTCCTACAATGAGCAGTTCTTC.

This clonotype was observed at least ten times. A read error may account for a junction end that differs from germline. This chain connects TRBV9 to TRBJ2-3; D ambiguous. The CDR3 is 13 amino acids. The germline V gene has CDR1 SGDLS and CDR2 YYNGEE. DNA of the CDR3: TGTGCCAGCAGCGTAGACAGCAGAGATACGCAGTATTTT. It specifies CASSVDSRDTQYF.

This clonotype was counted many times. The chain recombines TRBV20-1 with TRBJ2-5; tentative D call: TRBD2 (5 bases). The CDR3 extends over 14 amino acids. Per germline, CDR1 DFQATT and CDR2 SNEGSKA (reference sequence). V was shortened by 3 bases and J by 5 bases, with 16 bases between the two germline ends. For the CDR3, the DNA is TGCAGTGCTAGGTCCCTAGCTATCTGGGAGACCCAGTACTTC. The encoded protein is CSARSLAIWETQYF.

This clonotype was seen many times. CDR3 sequence (DNA): TGCGCCAGCAGCTTGATTGGCGGGGGGATCCAAGAGACCCAGTACTTC. Its translation is CASSLIGGGIQETQYF. The V call is TRBV5-1, the J call TRBJ2-5; 8 nucleotides match TRBD2. From germline, CDR1 is SGHRS and CDR2 YFSETQ. This CDR3 has 16 amino acids. J was trimmed by 1 base and V by 1 base; bases with no gene match: 6.

On this clonotype: It may be a read error: a sequence one base away is much more abundant. The chain combines TRBV7-2 with TRBJ2-1; 7 bases line up with TRBD1. The germline V gene has CDR1 SGHTA and CDR2 FQGNSA. Germline trimming cut 5 bases from V and 7 bases from J; bases unmatched to any gene: 11. This CDR3 region has 15 residues. The CDR3 spells CASSLIHRGSNEQFF. DNA for the CDR3: TGTGCCAGCAGCCTCATCCACAGGGGTAGTAATGAGCAGTTCTTC. The variable domain in full, with the rest retrieved from reference TRBV7-2 and TRBJ2-1, is GAGVSQSPSNKVTEKGKDVELRCDPISGHTALYWYRQSLGQGLEFLIYFQGNSAPDKSGLPSDRFSAERTGGSVSTLTIQRTQQEDSAVYLCASSLIHRGSNEQFFGPGTRLTVL.

The chain couples TRBV7-6 to TRBJ1-3; 9 bases fit TRBD1. Germline loops: CDR1 SGHVS, CDR2 FNYEAQ. The CDR3 is 16 residues long. V dropped 4 bases and J dropped 3; count of bases not matched to a gene: 7. CDR3 sequence: CASSSEQGANGNTIYF. For the CDR3, the DNA is TGTGCCAGCAGCTCCGAACAGGGGGCGAATGGAAACACCATATATTTT.

The genes are TRBV19 and TRBJ2-5; 7 bases line up with TRBD1. Trimming at V came to 4 bases and at J to 1 base, leaving 0 bases not matched to a gene. The CDR3 sequence is 13 residues long. The germline V gene has CDR1 LNHDA and CDR2 SQIVND (reference sequence). CDR3 nucleotides: TGTGCCAGTAGTAGGGACAGCCAAGAGACCCAGTACTTC. Protein sequence: CASSRDSQETQYF.

In its sample, this clonotype was seen many times. V usage is TRBV9 and J usage is TRBJ2-2; TRBD2 agrees at 14 bases. Germline V gene sequence: CDR1 SGDLS, CDR2 YYNGEE. With V trimmed by 7 bases and J by 3 bases, 14 bases remained unmatched. The CDR3 runs 19 residues. CDR3 sequence: CASYPFPGLAGAHTGELFF. Written as DNA, the CDR3 is TGTGCCAGCTACCCGTTCCCGGGACTAGCGGGAGCTCACACCGGGGAGCTGTTTTTT.

This clonotype came up many times. The V call is TRBV5-5, the J call TRBJ1-1; no reliable D call. Looked up from germline, CDR1 is SGHKS and CDR2 is YYEKEE (reference sequence). The CDR3 extends over 14 amino acids. The V gene lost 4 bases and the J gene lost 0 bases, with 10 bases spanning the gap. Here the CDR3 reads CASSPSTVNTEAFF. The CDR3 DNA reads as TGTGCCAGCAGCCCCTCAACAGTGAACACTGAAGCTTTCTTT.

This clonotype was recorded many times. The chain combines TRBV6-5 with TRBJ2-1; TRBD2 is a possible D gene (5 bases). The CDR3 loop spans 16 amino acids. Trimming cost V 6 bases and J 0 bases, with 15 bases left between them. From germline, CDR1 is MNHEY and CDR2 SVGAGI. The CDR3 is CASSAERTRSYNEQFF. CDR3 nucleotide sequence: TGTGCCAGCAGCGCCGAGCGGACCCGCTCCTACAATGAGCAGTTCTTC.

This clonotype was recorded many times. The rearrangement uses TRBV9 and TRBJ2-2; no reliable D call. Germline loops: CDR1 SGDLS, CDR2 YYNGEE. The V and J ends lost 0 bases and 4 bases respectively, with 7 bases between them. The CDR3 runs to 14 residues. The CDR3 spells CASSVELGTGELFF. The CDR3, as DNA: TGTGCCAGCAGCGTAGAGTTGGGCACCGGGGAGCTGTTTTTT.

This clonotype came up many times. The chain links TRBV9 to TRBJ2-6, with 10 bases matching TRBD2. This CDR3 spans 18 amino acids. Germline values: CDR1 SGDLS, CDR2 YYNGEE. Trimming cost V 0 bases and J 1 base; bases outside gene matches: 4. CDR3 sequence: CASSVGLAGVSGANVLTF. The CDR3 nucleotides read TGTGCCAGCAGCGTAGGTCTAGCGGGAGTATCTGGGGCCAACGTCCTGACTTTC.

There are many counts of this clonotype. The genes are TRBV20-1 and TRBJ1-1; D is unclear. V was pared by 5 bases and J by 2 bases, with 9 bases between. This CDR3 contains 12 residues. CDR1 DFQATT and CDR2 SNEGSKA come from the germline V gene (reference sequence). CDR3 sequence reads: CSALRQNTEAFF. The CDR3 DNA sequence: TGCAGTGCTTTACGACAAAACACTGAAGCTTTCTTT.

This chain joins TRBV27 and TRBJ1-1, with a possible D match to TRBD1 (5 bases). The CDR3 is 16 residues long. Germline-derived CDR1 and CDR2 are MNHEY and SMNVEV (reference sequence). Trimming took 5 bases from V and 2 from J, leaving 18 bases between them. CDR3: CASSPRTLTANTEAFF. The CDR3 region has the DNA TGTGCCAGCAGTCCTCGAACCCTGACAGCTAACACTGAAGCTTTCTTT.

This clonotype was found many times. The chain couples TRBV20-1 to TRBJ2-7; D not resolved. Per the germline V gene, CDR1 is DFQATT and CDR2 is SNEGSKA (reference sequence). The CDR3 is 11 residues long. V dropped 3 bases and J dropped 0 bases, with 3 bases sitting between them. The CDR3 spells CSASISYEQYF. DNA of the CDR3: TGCAGTGCTAGTATCTCCTACGAGCAGTACTTC.

This clonotype was picked up many times. The V call is TRBV6-5, the J call TRBJ2-2; the D gene is possibly TRBD1 (5 bases). The V end was cut by 3 bases, the J end by 5 bases, with 22 bases between. There are 18 residues in the CDR3. CDR1 and CDR2 from the germline V gene are MNHEY and SVGAGI. The CDR3 bases are TGTGCCAGCAGTTATAGGGGCGAGCTCCTATATTCAACCGGGGAGCTGTTTTTT. Amino acid sequence: CASSYRGELLYSTGELFF.

The table lists this clonotype with many counts. The V gene is TRBV7-2, the J gene TRBJ2-7; 9 bases align to TRBD1. The V gene end was trimmed by 6 bases and the J gene end by 0 bases; junction bases not matched to a gene: 6. The germline gives CDR1 SGHTA, CDR2 FQGNSA. The CDR3 is 15 amino acids. CDR3 bases: TGTGCCAGCAGACGGGACAGGGTGGGCTCCTACGAGCAGTACTTC. Translation gives CASRRDRVGSYEQYF. The full variable domain, with the rest looked up from reference TRBV7-2 and TRBJ2-7, is GAGVSQSPSNKVTEKGKDVELRCDPISGHTALYWYRQSLGQGLEFLIYFQGNSAPDKSGLPSDRFSAERTGGSVSTLTIQRTQQEDSAVYLCASRRDRVGSYEQYFGPGTRLTVT.

This clonotype was detected many times. This rearrangement joins TRBV24-1 to TRBJ2-2; tentatively, D is TRBD1 (6 bases). Trimming shortened V by 7 bases and J by 1 base, and 15 bases separated the two germline ends. This CDR3 spans 16 amino acids. The germline V gene has CDR1 KGHDR and CDR2 SFDVKD. CDR3 sequence (DNA): TGTGCCACCAGCCTGCGTGAGACAGGGAACACCGGGGAGCTGTTTTTT. It translates to CATSLRETGNTGELFF.